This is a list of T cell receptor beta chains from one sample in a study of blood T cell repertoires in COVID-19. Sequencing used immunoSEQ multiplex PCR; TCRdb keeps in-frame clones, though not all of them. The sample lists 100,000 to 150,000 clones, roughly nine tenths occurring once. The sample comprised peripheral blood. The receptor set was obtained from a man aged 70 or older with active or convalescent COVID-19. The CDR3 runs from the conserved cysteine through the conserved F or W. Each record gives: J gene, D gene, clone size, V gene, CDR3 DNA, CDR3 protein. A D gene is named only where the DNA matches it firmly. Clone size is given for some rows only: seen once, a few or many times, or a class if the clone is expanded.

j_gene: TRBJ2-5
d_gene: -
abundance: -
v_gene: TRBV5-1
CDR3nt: TGCGCCAGCAGCTTCCGACTCCGGTACCAAGAGACCCAGTACTTC
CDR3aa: CASSFRLRYQETQYF

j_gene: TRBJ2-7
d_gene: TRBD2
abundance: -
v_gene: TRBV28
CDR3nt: TGTGCCAGCAATCTCGGGGGGAGCTCCTACGAGCAGTACTTC
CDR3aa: CASNLGGSSYEQYF

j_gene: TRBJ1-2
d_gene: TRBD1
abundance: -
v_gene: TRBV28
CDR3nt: TGTGCCACCCGAGGGACAGTGCAAGGTGGCTACACTTTC
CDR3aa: CATRGTVQGGYTF

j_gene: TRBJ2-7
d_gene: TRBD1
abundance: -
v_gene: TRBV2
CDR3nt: TGTGCCAGCGCGTGGCCAGGGGGCTCCTACGAGCAGTACTTC
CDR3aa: CASAWPGGSYEQYF

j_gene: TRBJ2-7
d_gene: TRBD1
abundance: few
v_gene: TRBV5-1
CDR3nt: TGCGCCAGCAGCTTGGGGGACAGGGATACCTACGAGCAGTACTTC
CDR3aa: CASSLGDRDTYEQYF

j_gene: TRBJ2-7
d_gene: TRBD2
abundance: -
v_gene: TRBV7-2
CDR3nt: TGTGCCAGCAGCGCGATACTAGCGGGATTACACGAGCAGTACTTC
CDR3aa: CASSAILAGLHEQYF

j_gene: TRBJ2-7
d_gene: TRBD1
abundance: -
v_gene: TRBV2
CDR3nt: TGTGCCAGCAGGCTGACAGGGGACCACGAGCAGTACTTC
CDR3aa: CASRLTGDHEQYF

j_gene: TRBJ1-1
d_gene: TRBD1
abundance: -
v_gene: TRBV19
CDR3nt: TGTGCCAGTAGTCTCACAGGGGCCACTGAAGCTTTCTTT
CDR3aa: CASSLTGATEAFF

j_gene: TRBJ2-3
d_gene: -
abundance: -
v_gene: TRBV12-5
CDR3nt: TGTGCTAGTGAACGGTCCCCAGATACGCAGTATTTT
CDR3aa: CASERSPDTQYF

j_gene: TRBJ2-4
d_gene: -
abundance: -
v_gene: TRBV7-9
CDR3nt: TGTGCCAGCAGAGGGGTTGACAAAAACATTCAGTACTTC
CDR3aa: CASRGVDKNIQYF

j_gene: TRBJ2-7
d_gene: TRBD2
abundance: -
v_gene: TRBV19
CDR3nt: TGTGCCAGTAGTCGACTAGCGGGAGAAGGTTCCCACGAGCAGTACTTC
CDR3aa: CASSRLAGEGSHEQYF

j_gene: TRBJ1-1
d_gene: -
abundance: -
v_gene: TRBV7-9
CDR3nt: TGTGCCAGCAGCCCTGGCTCGAACACTGAAGCTTTCTTT
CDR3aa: CASSPGSNTEAFF

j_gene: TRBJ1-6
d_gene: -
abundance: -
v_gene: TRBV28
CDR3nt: TGTGCCAGCAGTTTCGGAGGGAGTAATTCACCCCTCCACTTT
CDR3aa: CASSFGGSNSPLHF

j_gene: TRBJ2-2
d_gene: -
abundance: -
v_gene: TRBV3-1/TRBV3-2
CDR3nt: TGTGCCAGCAGCCCAGGGACCGGGGAGCTGTTTTTT
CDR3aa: CASSPGTGELFF

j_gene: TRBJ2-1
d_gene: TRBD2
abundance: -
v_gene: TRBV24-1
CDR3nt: TGTGCCACCAGTGACGGGGGGGGCTGGAGCTCCTACAATGAGCAGTTCTTC
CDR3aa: CATSDGGGWSSYNEQFF

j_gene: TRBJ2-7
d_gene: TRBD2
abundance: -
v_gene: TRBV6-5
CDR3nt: TGTGCCATCGCTAGCGGGAGGTTCCCCTACGAGCAGTACTTC
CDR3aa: CAIASGRFPYEQYF

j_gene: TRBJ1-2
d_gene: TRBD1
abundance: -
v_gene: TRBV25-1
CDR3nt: TGTGCCAGCAGTGATCCAGACGGGACAGGGTGGAATGGCTACACCTTC
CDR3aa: CASSDPDGTGWNGYTF

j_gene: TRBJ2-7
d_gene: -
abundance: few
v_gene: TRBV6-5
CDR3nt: TGTGCCAGCAGCAGGGGCCTGTCCTACGAGCAGTACTTC
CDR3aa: CASSRGLSYEQYF

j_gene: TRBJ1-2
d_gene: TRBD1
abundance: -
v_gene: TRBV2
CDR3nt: TGTGCCAGCAGAGGACAGGGATGGTGGTACTATGGCTACACCTTC
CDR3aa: CASRGQGWWYYGYTF

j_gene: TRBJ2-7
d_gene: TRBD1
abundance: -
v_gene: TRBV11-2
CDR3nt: TGTGCCAGCAGCTTATTGGGGACAGGGGGCGGCGAGCAGTACTTC
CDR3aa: CASSLLGTGGGEQYF

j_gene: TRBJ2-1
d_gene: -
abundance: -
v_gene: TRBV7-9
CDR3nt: TGTGCCAGCACCCCGGACTGGAGCTCCTACAATGAGCAGTTCTTC
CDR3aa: CASTPDWSSYNEQFF

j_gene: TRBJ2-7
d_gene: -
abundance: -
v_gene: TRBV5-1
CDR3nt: TGCGCCAGCAGCTCGTCCTACGAGCAGTACTTC
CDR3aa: CASSSSYEQYF

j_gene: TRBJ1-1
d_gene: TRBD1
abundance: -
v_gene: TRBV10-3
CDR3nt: TGTGCCATCAGTGGGGACAGGAAGTCGAACACTGAAGCTTTCTTT
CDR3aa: CAISGDRKSNTEAFF

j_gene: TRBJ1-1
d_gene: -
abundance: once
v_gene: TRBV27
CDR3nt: TGTGCCAGCAGGGACAGCCTGATGAACACTGAAGCTTTCTTT
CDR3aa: CASRDSLMNTEAFF

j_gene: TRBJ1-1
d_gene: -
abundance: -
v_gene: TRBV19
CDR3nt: TGTGCCAGTAGTATCAACAGGGCAGGCACTGAAGCTTTCTTT
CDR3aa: CASSINRAGTEAFF

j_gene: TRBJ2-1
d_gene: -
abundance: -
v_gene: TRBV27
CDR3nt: TGTGCCAGCAGTTTATCGTACAACTACAATGAGCAGTTCTTC
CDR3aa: CASSLSYNYNEQFF

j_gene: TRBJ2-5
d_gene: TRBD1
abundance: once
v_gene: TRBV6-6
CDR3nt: TGTGCCAGCAGTTACGAGGGACAGGGTGGGAGGCCCCAGTACTTC
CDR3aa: CASSYEGQGGRPQYF

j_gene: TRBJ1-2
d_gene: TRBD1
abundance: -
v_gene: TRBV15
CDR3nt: TGTGCCACCGCTCCGCAGGGGGCAGGTGGCTACACCTTC
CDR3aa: CATAPQGAGGYTF

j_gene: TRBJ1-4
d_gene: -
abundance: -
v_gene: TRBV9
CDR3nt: TGTGCCAGCAGCGCCCGGGGGGGTGGTGAAAAACTGTTTTTT
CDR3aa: CASSARGGGEKLFF

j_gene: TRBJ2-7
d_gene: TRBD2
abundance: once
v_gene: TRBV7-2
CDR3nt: TGTGCCAGCAGCATGACTAGCAGCTACGAGCAGTACTTC
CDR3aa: CASSMTSSYEQYF

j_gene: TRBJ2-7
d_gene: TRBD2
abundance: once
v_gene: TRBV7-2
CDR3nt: TGTGCCAGCAGCTTCGACGCTAGCGGGAGGCCCCCCTCCTACGAGCAGTACTTC
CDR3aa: CASSFDASGRPPSYEQYF

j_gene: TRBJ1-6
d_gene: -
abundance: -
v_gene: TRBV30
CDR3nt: TGTGCCTGGAACCTTAATCGGAATTCACCCCTCCACTTT
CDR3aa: CAWNLNRNSPLHF

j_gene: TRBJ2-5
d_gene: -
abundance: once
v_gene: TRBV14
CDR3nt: TGTGCCAGCAGCCTCATGTCGAAATTTGATGTCGTCGGAGAGACCCAGTACTTC
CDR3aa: CASSLMSKFDVVGETQYF

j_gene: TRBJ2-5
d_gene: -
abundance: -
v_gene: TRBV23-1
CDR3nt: TGCCCCACCCCCGGGTCCCAAGAGACCCAGTACTTC
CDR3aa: CPTPGSQETQYF

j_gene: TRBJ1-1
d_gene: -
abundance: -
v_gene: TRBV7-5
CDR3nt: TGTGCCAGAAGCTTATACGGGAGCCTTGAGAGGGGAGCTTTCTTT
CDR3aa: CARSLYGSLERGAFF

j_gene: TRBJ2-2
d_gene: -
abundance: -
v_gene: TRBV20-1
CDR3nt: TGCAGTGCTAGTGCACTAGATAAGAACACCGGGGAGCTGTTTTTT
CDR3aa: CSASALDKNTGELFF